The 22 T cell receptor beta chains reported below all come from one sample, sequenced in a study of blood T cells in healthy people across ages. The use of a sample-barcoded 5' primer and a J-beta primer mix characterized a second PCR of 7 to 11 cycles. One entry per CDR3 protein, called by TCRdb with MiXCR from the 5' RACE reads. The sample contains 1.5 million to 1.9 million distinct CDR3 sequences, approximately 43% of which appear only once. Sequenced sample: blood. The origin of the receptors is a woman in her late teens or twenties in good health.

This clonotype was picked up a small number of times. The chain has TRBV9 and TRBJ2-7; tentatively, D is TRBD2 (6 bases). This CDR3 spans 18 amino acids. Germline values: CDR1 SGDLS, CDR2 YYNGEE. The V and J ends lost 2 bases and 2 bases respectively, with 23 bases between them. CDR3 residues: CASSVPPRGTSPPYEQYF. CDR3 DNA: TGTGCCAGCAGCGTCCCTCCTAGGGGCACTAGCCCTCCCTACGAGCAGTACTTC.

This clonotype has a handful of counts. The chain recombines TRBV9 with TRBJ2-7; the D gene is possibly TRBD1 (5 bases). The CDR3 runs 13 residues. The ends were cut back, 3 bases at V and 2 bases at J, with 9 bases in the middle. Per germline, CDR1 SGDLS and CDR2 YYNGEE. The CDR3 sequence: CASSGGSTYEQYF. CDR3 bases: TGTGCCAGCAGCGGGGGCAGCACCTACGAGCAGTACTTC. The whole variable domain, filled in from reference TRBV9 and TRBJ2-7, reads DSGVTQTPKHLITATGQRVTLRCSPRSGDLSVYWYQQSLDQGLQFLIQYYNGEERAKGNILERFSAQQFPDLHSELNLSSLELGDSALYFCASSGGSTYEQYFGPGTRLTVT.

This clonotype was recorded only once. V is TRBV15 and J is TRBJ2-2; maybe TRBD2 (5 bases). From germline, CDR1 is LNHNV and CDR2 YYDKDF (reference sequence). The CDR3 covers 16 residues. Trimming removed 0 bases from V and 5 bases from J, with 13 bases in between. CDR3 nucleotides: TGTGCCACCAGCAGAGATCGGGAAAACCCAACCGGGGAGCTGTTTTTT. It encodes CATSRDRENPTGELFF.

This CDR3 reads CASSLSAGISYEQYF. CDR3 DNA sequence: TGTGCCAGCAGCTTAAGCGCAGGGATATCGTACGAGCAGTACTTC. This chain joins TRBV7-8 and TRBJ2-7; TRBD1 is a possible D gene (5 bases). This CDR3 spans 15 amino acids. Trimming cost V 2 bases and J 4 bases, with 15 bases left between them. Germline V CDR1 and CDR2: SGHVS, FQNEAQ.

Written as DNA, the CDR3 is TGTGCCAGCAGCATGGGACACTTCCAAGAGACCCAGTACTTC. It yields the protein CASSMGHFQETQYF. The J gene is TRBJ2-5, the V gene TRBV12-3 or TRBV12-4; weak D call: TRBD1 (6 bases). This CDR3 contains 14 residues. V dropped 6 bases and J dropped 1 base, with 12 bases sitting between them.

This chain links TRBV7-3 with TRBJ2-1; 8 bases match TRBD1. The J call is doubtful: the DNA matches TRBJ2-7 better. The CDR3 has 17 residues. The germline CDR1 and CDR2 sequences are SGHTA and FQGTGA. The CDR3 sequence: CASSLMSGTGQYNEQYF. The CDR3 DNA reads TGTGCCAGCAGCTTAATGTCCGGGACAGGACAATACAATGAGCAGTACTTC.

The chain carries TRBV12-3 or TRBV12-4 and TRBJ2-1, with no clear D. The CDR3 has 13 residues. V lost 7 bases and J 0 bases, leaving 7 bases between the germline ends. The CDR3 DNA reads as TGTGCCAGCACCGGACCCTCCTACAATGAGCAGTTCTTC. It is translated as CASTGPSYNEQFF.

The rearrangement links TRBV4-2 to TRBJ2-1; D may be TRBD2 (6 bases). The V gene lost 4 bases and the J gene lost 4 bases, with 17 bases spanning the gap. The germline V gene encodes CDR1 LGHNA and CDR2 YNFKEQ. This CDR3 is 16 amino acids long. This CDR3 reads CASSPQLAVGYNEQFF. DNA for the CDR3: TGTGCCAGCAGCCCCCAATTAGCGGTTGGGTACAATGAGCAGTTCTTC.

The rearrangement joins TRBV7-2 to TRBJ1-1; D is unresolved. The V and J ends lost 7 bases and 0 bases respectively, with 12 bases between them. CDR1 is SGHTA and CDR2 is FQGNSA in the germline V gene. CDR3 length: 14 residues. CDR3 DNA: TGTGCCAGCACTCCCCTTGGTTTGAACACTGAAGCTTTCTTT. It encodes CASTPLGLNTEAFF.

A single count supports this clonotype. The rearrangement joins TRBV5-1 to TRBJ2-4; D unresolved. The end of the DNA fits TRBJ2-7 better, so the J call may be wrong. This CDR3 contains 13 residues. CDR1 SGHRS and CDR2 YFSETQ come from the germline V gene. CDR3 amino acids: CASSDPATNEQYF. Written as DNA, the CDR3 is TGCGCCAGCAGCGATCCCGCGACCAACGAGCAGTACTTC.

This clonotype was recorded many times. The chain is built from TRBV29-1 and TRBJ2-7; TRBD1 matches at 12 bases. Germline values: CDR1 SQVTM, CDR2 ANQGSEA. The CDR3 consists of 14 residues. The V segment lost 3 bases and the J segment 6 bases; nucleotides outside the gene matches: 6. DNA of the CDR3: TGCAGCGTTGATCCGGGACAGGGGGCGAGCGAGCAGTACTTC. Translating gives CSVDPGQGASEQYF.

This clonotype was counted once. This chain links TRBV7-2 with TRBJ1-3; the D is unclear. Germline lookup yields CDR1 SGHTA and CDR2 FQGNSA. V was pared by 5 bases and J by 4 bases, with 6 bases between. This CDR3 has 12 amino acids. CDR3 DNA: TGTGCCAGCAGCCAACAGGGAAACACCATATATTTT. This translates into CASSQQGNTIYF.

The chain employs TRBV6-1 and TRBJ1-6; D unclear. Germline assignment: CDR1 MNHNS and CDR2 SASEGT. The V gene lost 2 bases and the J gene lost 1 base, with 9 bases spanning the gap. This CDR3 comprises 16 residues. The CDR3 loop is CASSESKASYNSPLHF. CDR3 DNA sequence: TGTGCCAGCAGTGAATCAAAGGCGTCCTATAATTCACCCCTCCACTTT.

The rearrangement uses TRBV5-1 and TRBJ1-4; a weak D match, TRBD1 (5 bases). Looked up from germline, CDR1 is SGHRS and CDR2 is YFSETQ. The CDR3 covers 18 residues. The ends were cut back, 0 bases at V and 8 bases at J, with 23 bases in the middle. CDR3 region: CASSLARWSGTDDEKLFF. The CDR3 bases are TGCGCCAGCAGCTTGGCCAGATGGTCCGGGACGGACGACGAAAAACTGTTTTTT. Supplemented by reference TRBV5-1 and TRBJ1-4, the full variable domain reads KAGVTQTPRYLIKTRGQQVTLSCSPISGHRSVSWYQQTPGQGLQFLFEYFSETQRNKGNFPGRFSGRQFSNSRSEMNVSTLELGDSALYLCASSLARWSGTDDEKLFFGSGTQLSVL.

This clonotype has a handful of counts. This chain links TRBV5-1 with TRBJ2-1; 7 bases agree with TRBD2. Germline lookup yields CDR1 SGHRS and CDR2 YFSETQ. CDR3 length: 13 residues. V gave up 4 bases and J gave up 13 bases; unmatched junction bases: 11. The CDR3 loop reads CASSVQREETQFF. The CDR3, as DNA: TGCGCCAGCAGCGTTCAGCGGGAAGAGACCCAGTTCTTC.

The chain has TRBV4-1 and TRBJ1-2; TRBD1 is a possible D gene (6 bases). Germline assignment: CDR1 MGHRA and CDR2 YSYEKL. This CDR3 contains 16 residues. V was cut by 8 bases and J by 0 bases, with 19 bases left in between. The CDR3 DNA follows: TGCGCCAGCTCACCAGGGGTGGGTCGGACTAACTATGGCTACACCTTC. Translation: CASSPGVGRTNYGYTF.

This clonotype has more than one count but fewer than ten. The chain couples TRBV2 to TRBJ2-7; D unclear. Germline V lookup: CDR1 SNHLY, CDR2 FYNNEI. The CDR3 is 10 amino acids. The V end lost 7 bases, the J end lost 4 bases, and 5 bases lay between the germline ends. The CDR3 here is CASKLYEQYF. In nucleotides, the CDR3 is TGTGCCAGCAAGCTATACGAGCAGTACTTC. Combining the CDR3 with reference TRBV2 and TRBJ2-7 gives the whole variable domain EPEVTQTPSHQVTQMGQEVILRCVPISNHLYFYWYRQILGQKVEFLVSFYNNEISEKSEIFDDQFSVERPDGSNFTLKIRSTKLEDSAMYFCASKLYEQYFGPGTRLTVT.

This clonotype was observed once. At one end the junction does not follow the germline gene, possibly because of a read error. V and J are TRBV30 and TRBJ2-3, with TRBD1 matching 7 bases. Germline CDR1 and CDR2: GTSNPN and SVGIG (reference sequence). The CDR3 loop spans 11 amino acids. CDR3 nucleotides: TGTACCTGGAGTGGGGGACAGTTGCAGTATTTT. Translating it yields CTWSGGQLQYF.

This clonotype was seen only a few times. The chain joins TRBV9 to TRBJ2-1, with D maybe TRBD2 (6 bases). Germline V gene data show CDR1 as SGDLS and CDR2 as YYNGEE. V was cut by 4 bases and J by 4 bases, with 15 bases left in between. This CDR3 is built from 15 residues. CDR3 region: CASSSGPGRYNEQFF. CDR3 coding DNA: TGTGCCAGCAGCTCAGGACCAGGGAGGTACAATGAGCAGTTCTTC.

The chain links TRBV10-3 to TRBJ2-5; D uncertain. V was clipped by 2 bases and J by 11 bases, with 21 bases between them. CDR3 size: 15 residues. The germline V gene has CDR1 ENHRY and CDR2 SYGVKD. The DNA for the CDR3 is TGTGCCATCAGTGAGCCGGATCAGCCCGGTGGTGAGCAGTACTTC. Its protein is CAISEPDQPGGEQYF.

This clonotype was observed once. This may arise from a read error, as a much more abundant clone is one base away. The chain couples TRBV7-9 to TRBJ1-2; D not resolved. Trimming pared 4 bases from V and 5 bases from J, leaving 14 bases between. CDR3 length: 14 amino acids. Germline V gene lookup returns CDR1 SEHNR and CDR2 FQNEAQ (reference sequence). The CDR3 DNA sequence: TGTGCCAGCAGCTGGATAGGCAGAGAATATGGCTACACCTTC. It is translated as CASSWIGREYGYTF.

Points on this clonotype: A read error may account for a junction end that differs from germline. The rearrangement joins TRBV20-1 to TRBJ1-5, with 7 bases fitting TRBD1. CDR1 and CDR2 (germline): DFQATT, SNEGSKA (reference sequence). CDR3 length equals 14 residues. CDR3 in DNA: TGCAGTGCTAGAGAAGGGGACAGCAATCAGCCACAGCATTTT. Its protein is CSAREGDSNQPQHF.